The clone carrying this T cell receptor beta chain was detected many times. Its antigen is undetermined. A read error may produce the germline difference seen at one junction end. This entry is derived from a study of blood T cells in healthy people across ages. General study points: Unsorted PBMCs ruled out conclusive naive versus antigen-experienced comparison.

CDR3 length: 13 residues. In germline, CDR1 is SGHRS, CDR2 YFSETQ. A second PCR, run for about 7 to 11 cycles, used a sample-barcoded 5' primer plus a J-beta primer mix. Each cDNA molecule was tagged by a template-switch adaptor that had 12 random nucleotides. TCRdb ran MiXCR on the 5' RACE reads and lists one entry per CDR3 protein. The data contain 550,000 to 650,000 distinct CDR3 sequences, approximately 30% of them singletons. The sequence was obtained from an elderly woman in good health. Input material: blood. The chain uses TRBV5-1 and TRBJ2-7; D tentatively reads TRBD1 or TRBD2 (5 bases each). This CDR3 reads CASRAGSSYEQYF. For the CDR3, the DNA is TGTGCTAGCCGGGCAGGGTCATCCTACGAGCAGTACTTC.